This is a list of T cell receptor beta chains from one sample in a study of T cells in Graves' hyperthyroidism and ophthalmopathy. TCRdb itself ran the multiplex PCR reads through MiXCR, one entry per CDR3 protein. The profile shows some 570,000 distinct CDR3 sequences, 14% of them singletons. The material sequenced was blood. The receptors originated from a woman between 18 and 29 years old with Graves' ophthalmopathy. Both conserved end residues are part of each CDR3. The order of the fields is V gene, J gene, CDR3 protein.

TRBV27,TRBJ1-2,CASSLSAGTPSYGYTF
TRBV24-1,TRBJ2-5,CATSDLGGKETQYF
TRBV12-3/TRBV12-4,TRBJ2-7,CASGDNRGNEQYF
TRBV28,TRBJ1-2,CASTLGTGAETNYGYTF
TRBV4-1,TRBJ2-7,CASSQDWGNGYEQYF
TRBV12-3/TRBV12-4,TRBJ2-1,CASRAGTSGSPMDNEQFF
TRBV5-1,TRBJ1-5,CASSRTGDQPQHF
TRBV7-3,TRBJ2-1,CASSPGTSGSVYEQFF
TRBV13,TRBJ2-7,CASSLKGVEVGGPSYEQYF
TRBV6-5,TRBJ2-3,CASSYGLARDTDTQYF
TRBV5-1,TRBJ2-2,CASSLTSFRELFF
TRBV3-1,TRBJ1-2,CASSQAKGRGRYGYTF
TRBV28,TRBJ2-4,CASSLLDRGKKGNIQYF
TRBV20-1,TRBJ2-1,CSASDYSPGVAGGNEQFF
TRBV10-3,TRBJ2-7,CAKWGPPGDEQYF
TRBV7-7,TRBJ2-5,CASSAWDKLQETQYF
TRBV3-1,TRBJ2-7,CASSQAEGPVEQYF
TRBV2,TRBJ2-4,CASRQGLSAKNIQYF
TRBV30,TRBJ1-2,CAWGGLAAGYTF
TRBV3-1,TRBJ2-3,CASSQPFGAGGKDTQYF
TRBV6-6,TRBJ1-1,CASSYYGGHPEAFF
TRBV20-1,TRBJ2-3,CSALYDLTDTQYF
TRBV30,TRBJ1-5,CAWSEGTGGNQPQHF
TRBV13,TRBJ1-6,CANSLSEGSPLHF
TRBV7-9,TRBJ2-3,CASRWTRFTDTQYF
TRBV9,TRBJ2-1,CASSVGGLMEDEQFF
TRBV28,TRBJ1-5,CASSDLVSNQPQHF
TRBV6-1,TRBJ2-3,CASSNRPGRTQYF
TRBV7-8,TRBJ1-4,CASSSHRVTNEKLFF
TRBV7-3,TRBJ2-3,CASSPGEVGTDTQYF
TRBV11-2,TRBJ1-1,CASSSPGARGMNTEAFF
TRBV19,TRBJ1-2,CASSSVGVNYGYTF
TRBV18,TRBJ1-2,CASSPNRDYYGYTF
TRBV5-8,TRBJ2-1,CASSIGLADYNEQFF
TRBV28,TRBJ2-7,CASSGLAGDEQYF